This is a list of T cell receptor beta chains from one sample in a study of T cell responses to AZD1222 COVID-19 vaccine. Clones were sequenced by immunoSEQ multiplex PCR, and TCRdb holds only the in-frame ones, with some missing. The sample lists about 120,000 clones; around nine tenths were seen once. The sample was peripheral blood, taken on day 0 of AZD1222 vaccination. Receptors were obtained from an adult in good health. CDR3s include the opening cysteine and the closing phenylalanine or tryptophan.

CDR3 protein | V gene
CASSPQSSGNTIYF | TRBV4-3
CSVLGRSGVGELFF | TRBV29-1
CASSRDRNTEAFF | TRBV12-3/TRBV12-4
CASSQAYLLQKSSYEQYF | TRBV4-3
CASSGTRDRRSEAFF | TRBV2
CASSLHQGPAQPQHF | TRBV7-8
CASSQEEETSSYNSPLHF | TRBV14
CASSSIGRGGLNQPQHF | TRBV28
CASSPHPETLETQYF | TRBV9
CASSRQVNTEAFF | TRBV12-3/TRBV12-4
CASSRKSGTGEINYGYTF | TRBV19
CASSSRQGSAGNTIYF | TRBV7-9
CATSDPRGGYTF | TRBV24-1
CASSAIGDYEQYF | TRBV4-1
CASSLVGQGTDTQYF | TRBV5-1
CASSYVSYNEQFF | TRBV6-2/TRBV6-3
CATSRDGGEEKLFF | TRBV15
CASSQLGPGEDYGYTF | TRBV4-1
CASSVEGQNTEAFF | TRBV9
CASSSDTNYGYTF | TRBV6-2/TRBV6-3
CSVEGGERAEQYF | TRBV29-1
CASSLSSGGYEQYF | TRBV7-2
CASRAQPNTEAFF | TRBV12-3/TRBV12-4
CASSYFPNSNQPQHF | TRBV6-5
CASSIQYEQYF | TRBV7-6
CAWSVGGAAEKLFF | TRBV30
CASSPFGGGNYGYTF | TRBV28
CASSLAKVSSETQYF | TRBV7-2
CASSPWAGGRNTEAFF | TRBV28
CASSLRTGKYSNQPQHF | TRBV6-6
CASSARAHPAKNIQYF | TRBV6-1
CASSPRTVLGPQHF | TRBV18
CATSRLQGTDGYTF | TRBV15
CASSLLSGQGYEQYF | TRBV5-1
CASSLRLQETQYF | TRBV11-1
CASSLGGTLDTQYF | TRBV5-1
CASSLGSADTNYGYTF | TRBV7-2
CASSFWGQLSEKLFF | TRBV28
CSLGGAGVAHNEQFF | TRBV29-1
CASSSGTEILSYEQYF | TRBV7-2
CAWSVSTADTQYF | TRBV30
CASSETSATNYGYTF | TRBV18
CATSEPVGEQYF | TRBV24-1
CASSDSRGGFQPQHF | TRBV27
CASSPTGGLEASYGYTF | TRBV7-8
CASSLVGGTSGRLYNEQFF | TRBV7-9